The following is a T cell receptor beta chain sequence with its context. Its antigen remains unidentified. The assay was immunoSEQ multiplex PCR, and TCRdb's table has in-frame clones only and misses some. The sample holds 55,000 to 80,000 clones, roughly nine tenths seen once. This sample is part of a study of OX40 agonist ivuxolimab in advanced cancers. This CDR3 contains 14 residues. Germline assignment: CDR1 WNHNN and CDR2 SYGVQD (reference sequence). V lost 0 bases and J lost 2, with 7 bases in between. Study-wide results and caveats: At 0.1 to 3.0 mg/kg and by week 6, CD4+ and CD8+ T cells in the blood had expanded clonally.

This chain links TRBV10-1 with TRBJ2-5; D is undetermined. The source material was CD4+ or CD8+ T cells sorted from blood, sampled in a trial of the OX40 agonist ivuxolimab. This receptor was identified in an adult with an advanced solid tumor such as melanoma, head and neck, liver or kidney cancer. The CDR3 coding sequence is TGCGCCAGCAGTGAGTCGAGGCAGCAAGAGACCCAGTACTTC. It codes for CASSESRQQETQYF.